A selection of T cell receptor beta chains follows, all from one sample in a study of blood T cell repertoires in COVID-19. Sequenced by immunoSEQ multiplex PCR; TCRdb stores in-frame clones only, minus some. The table lists tens of thousands of clones, about three quarters of them singletons. The sequenced material came from peripheral blood. These receptors came from an older woman with active or convalescent COVID-19. Both conserved end residues are part of each CDR3. The order of the fields is V gene, D gene, clone size, CDR3 length, J gene, CDR3 protein, CDR3 DNA. D genes are given only for firm matches. For some rows the clone size is stated as once, few or many, or as a class when expanded; others skip it.

TRBV27	TRBD1	NA	14	TRBJ1-1	CASSLLKGTVEAFF	TGTGCCAGCAGTTTATTAAAAGGGACAGTTGAAGCTTTCTTT
TRBV5-4	TRBD1	NA	13	TRBJ2-7	CASSYDRAYEQYF	TGTGCCAGCAGCTACGACAGGGCTTACGAGCAGTACTTC
TRBV27	NA	NA	15	TRBJ1-4	CASSFSGAENEKLFF	TGTGCCAGCAGTTTTTCAGGGGCCGAAAATGAAAAACTGTTTTTT
TRBV10-3	NA	few	13	TRBJ1-1	CAISGTGNTEAFF	TGTGCCATCAGTGGCACAGGTAACACTGAAGCTTTCTTT
TRBV5-1	TRBD2	NA	17	TRBJ2-1	CASSLAGSGLADNEQFF	TGCGCCAGCAGCTTGGCGGGTTCGGGACTAGCGGACAATGAGCAGTTCTTC
TRBV30	NA	NA	14	TRBJ1-5	CAWSPGAGAQPQHF	TGTGCCTGGAGCCCAGGGGCAGGGGCCCAGCCCCAGCATTTT
TRBV9	TRBD2	once	14	TRBJ2-2	CASSTRLATGELFF	TGTGCCAGCAGCACGCGACTAGCGACCGGGGAGCTGTTTTTT
TRBV19	NA	NA	15	TRBJ1-5	CASSISRLYNQPQHF	TGTGCCAGTAGTATTTCAAGACTGTACAATCAGCCCCAGCATTTT
TRBV7-9	TRBD1	NA	16	TRBJ2-2	CASSAPGTANTGELFF	TGTGCCAGCAGCGCCCCCGGGACAGCCAACACCGGGGAGCTGTTTTTT
TRBV28	NA	few	22	TRBJ1-6	CASSSGLPGGGLWSSYNSPLHF	TGTGCCAGCAGTTCTGGTCTCCCGGGGGGGGGCTTATGGTCCTCCTATAATTCACCCCTCCACTTT